This T cell receptor (beta chain) was sequenced in a study of siplizumab effects on memory and regulatory T cells. Broader study findings: Unstimulated naive T cells seemed to show more diversity than memory cells did, and they also seemed to be among the major contributors to the alloresponse.

This CDR3 comprises 13 residues. Trimming took 6 bases from V and 2 from J, leaving 10 bases between them. Germline-derived CDR1 and CDR2 are SEHNR and FQNEAQ (reference sequence). Produced via immunoSEQ multiplex PCR; TCRdb's table is partial and in-frame only. The sample holds tens of thousands of clones, roughly 93% seen once. Regarding this clone: Its antigen is still unknown.

Sequenced material: CD8+ T cells sorted from blood. V gene TRBV7-9 combines with J gene TRBJ2-5; D may correspond to TRBD1 or TRBD2 (5 bases each). This clonotype was sampled from a human donor in good health. CDR3 sequence: CASSRGLQETQYF. The CDR3 bases are TGTGCCAGCAGTCGGGGCCTTCAAGAGACCCAGTACTTC.